Listed here is a single T cell receptor (beta chain). The antigen is undetermined. Other nucleotide sequences from this sample produce the same CDR3. This entry is derived from a study of shared clonotypes between healthy human individuals. As for the study in general: Contributing individuals were a couple of females and three males aged 18 to 49. Every donor yielded three CD4 naive, three CD4 memory, two CD8 naive and one CD8 memory plate. General study findings and limits: Clonotypes which were not shared had lower generation probabilities than clonotypes that all four donors shared.

Only in-frame clones appear in the TCRdb table, and some are missing; sequencing was by immunoSEQ multiplex PCR. The sample has 2 million to 3 million clones, approximately 93% seen once. Only Caucasian adults living in Nashville, Tennessee served as donors. V gave up 1 base and J gave up 7 bases; unmatched junction bases: 1. Looked up from germline, CDR1 is LNHNV and CDR2 is YYDKDF (reference sequence). This CDR3 spans 14 amino acids. The origin of this receptor is a man aged 18 to 29 in good health. Some clones in this sample may be carry-over from other donors' samples. The sequencing sample was made of naive CD4+ T cells from PBMCs. Subset noted: CD45RA+ positively selected. The V call is TRBV15, the J call TRBJ1-4; 9 positions match TRBD1. The CDR3 protein is CATSRGGQGEKLFF. CDR3 in DNA: TGTGCCACCAGCAGAGGGGGACAGGGTGAAAAACTGTTTTTT.